This TCR beta chain was observed in a study of blood T cell repertoires in COVID-19. About the study: The study drew acute and convalescent COVID-19 samples from the United States, Italy and Spain. The analysed material was cDNA or gDNA that came from T cells, B-cell-depleted T cells, or PBMCs.

This CDR3 has 14 amino acids. V lost 5 bases to trimming and J lost 4 bases; unmatched junction nucleotides: 5. The germline V gene encodes CDR1 SGHTA and CDR2 FQGTGA. As handled by the study authors: Nucleated cell counts were estimated from reference gene primer amplification. Sequencing was performed with immunoSEQ multiplex PCR; in TCRdb, only in-frame clones are kept and a portion is missing. For V, J and clone size, that table is used; D and trimming come from the DNA. This table has almost 300,000 clones, around 90% appearing once. The chain has TRBV7-3 and TRBJ1-2; TRBD1 matches at 9 bases. Sequences were obtained from peripheral blood. The sequence was obtained from a man in his 70s with acute or convalescent COVID-19. This CDR3 reads CASSTSGQGYGYTF. As DNA, the CDR3 is TGTGCCAGCAGCACCTCGGGACAGGGCTATGGCTACACCTTC. The entire variable domain, with the rest obtained from reference TRBV7-3 and TRBJ1-2, is as follows: GAGVSQTPSNKVTEKGKYVELRCDPISGHTALYWYRQSLGQGPEFLIYFQGTGAADDSGLPNDRFFAVRPEGSVSTLKIQRTERGDSAVYLCASSTSGQGYGYTFGSGTRLTVV.